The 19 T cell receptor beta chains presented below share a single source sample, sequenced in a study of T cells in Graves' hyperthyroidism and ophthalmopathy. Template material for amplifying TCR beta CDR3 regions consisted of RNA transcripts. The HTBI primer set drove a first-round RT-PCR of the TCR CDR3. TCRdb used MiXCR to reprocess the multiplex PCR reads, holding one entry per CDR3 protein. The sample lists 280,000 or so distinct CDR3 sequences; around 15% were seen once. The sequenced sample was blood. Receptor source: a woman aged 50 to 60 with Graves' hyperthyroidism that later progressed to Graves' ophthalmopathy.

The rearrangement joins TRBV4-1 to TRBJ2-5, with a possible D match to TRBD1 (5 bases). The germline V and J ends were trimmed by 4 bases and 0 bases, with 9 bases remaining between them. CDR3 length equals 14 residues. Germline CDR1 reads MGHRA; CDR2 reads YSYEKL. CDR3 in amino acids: CASSRVGDQETQYF. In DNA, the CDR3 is TGCGCCAGCAGCCGAGTAGGGGACCAAGAGACCCAGTACTTC.

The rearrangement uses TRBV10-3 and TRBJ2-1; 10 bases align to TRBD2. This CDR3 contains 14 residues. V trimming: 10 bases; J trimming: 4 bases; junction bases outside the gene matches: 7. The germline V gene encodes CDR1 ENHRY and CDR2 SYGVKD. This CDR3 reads CATASLAGYNEQFF. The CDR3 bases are TGTGCCACTGCGTCACTAGCGGGGTACAATGAGCAGTTCTTC.

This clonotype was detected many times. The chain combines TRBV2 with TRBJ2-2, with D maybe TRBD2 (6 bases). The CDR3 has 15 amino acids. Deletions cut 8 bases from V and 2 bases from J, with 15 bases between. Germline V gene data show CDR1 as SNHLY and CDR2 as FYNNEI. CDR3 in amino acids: CASGEVRGNTGELFF. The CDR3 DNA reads TGTGCCAGCGGGGAGGTGAGAGGCAACACCGGGGAGCTGTTTTTT.

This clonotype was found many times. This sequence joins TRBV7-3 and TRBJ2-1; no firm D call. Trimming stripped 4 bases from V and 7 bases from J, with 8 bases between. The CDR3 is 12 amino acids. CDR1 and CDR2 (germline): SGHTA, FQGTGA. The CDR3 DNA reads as TGTGCCAGCAGCTCCTCTAGTAATGAGCAGTTCTTC. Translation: CASSSSSNEQFF.

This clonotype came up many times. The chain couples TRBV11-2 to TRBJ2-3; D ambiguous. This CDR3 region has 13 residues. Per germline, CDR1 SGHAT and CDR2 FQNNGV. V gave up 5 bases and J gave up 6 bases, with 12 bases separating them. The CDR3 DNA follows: TGTGCCAGCAGCGTGACCTTACAGGATACGCAGTATTTT. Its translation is CASSVTLQDTQYF. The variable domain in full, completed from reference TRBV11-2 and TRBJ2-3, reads EAGVAQSPRYKIIEKRQSVAFWCNPISGHATLYWYQQILGQGPKLLIQFQNNGVVDDSQLPKDRFSAERLKGVDSTLKIQPAKLEDSAVYLCASSVTLQDTQYFGPGTRLTVL.

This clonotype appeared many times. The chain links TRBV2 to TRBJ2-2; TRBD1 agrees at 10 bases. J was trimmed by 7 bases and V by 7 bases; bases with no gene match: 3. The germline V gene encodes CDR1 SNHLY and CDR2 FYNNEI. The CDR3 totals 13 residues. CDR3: CASKGTGVGELFF. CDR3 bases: TGTGCCAGCAAGGGGACAGGGGTCGGGGAGCTGTTTTTT.

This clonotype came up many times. Here the CDR3 reads CSAPPPAGLAGGNEQYF. In DNA form, the CDR3 reads TGCAGTGCCCCCCCCCCGGCAGGACTAGCGGGAGGGAACGAGCAGTACTTC. The chain joins TRBV20-1 to TRBJ2-7; 15 bases align to TRBD2. This CDR3 spans 17 amino acids. After removal of 6 bases from V and 5 bases from J, the junction contained 14 bases not matched to a gene. From germline, CDR1 is DFQATT and CDR2 SNEGSKA (reference sequence).

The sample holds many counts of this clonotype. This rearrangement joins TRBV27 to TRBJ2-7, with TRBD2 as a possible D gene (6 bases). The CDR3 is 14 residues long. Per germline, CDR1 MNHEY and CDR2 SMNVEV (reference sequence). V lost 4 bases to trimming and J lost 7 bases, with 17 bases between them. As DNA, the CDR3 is TGTGCCAGCAGTTCGGACCTAGCGCAAGGGGAGCAGTACTTC. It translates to CASSSDLAQGEQYF.

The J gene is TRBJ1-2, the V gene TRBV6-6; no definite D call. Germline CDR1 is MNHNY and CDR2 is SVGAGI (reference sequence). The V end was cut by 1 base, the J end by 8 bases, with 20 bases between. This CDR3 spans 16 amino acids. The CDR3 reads CASSYLFSVRWSGYTF. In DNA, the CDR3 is TGTGCCAGCAGTTACTTGTTTTCCGTCAGGTGGAGCGGCTACACCTTC.

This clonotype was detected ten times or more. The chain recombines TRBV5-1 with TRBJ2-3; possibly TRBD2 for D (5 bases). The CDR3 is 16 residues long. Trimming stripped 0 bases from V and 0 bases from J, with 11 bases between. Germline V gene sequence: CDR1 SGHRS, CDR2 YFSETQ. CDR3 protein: CASSLDVAGSTDTQYF. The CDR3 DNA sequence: TGCGCCAGCAGCTTGGACGTTGCGGGTAGCACAGATACGCAGTATTTT.

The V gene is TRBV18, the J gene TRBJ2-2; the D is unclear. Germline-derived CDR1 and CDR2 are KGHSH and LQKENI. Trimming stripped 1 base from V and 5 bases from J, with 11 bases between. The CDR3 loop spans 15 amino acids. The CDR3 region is CASSPLVVGTGELFF. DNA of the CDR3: TGTGCCAGCTCACCACTGGTAGTGGGAACCGGGGAGCTGTTTTTT.

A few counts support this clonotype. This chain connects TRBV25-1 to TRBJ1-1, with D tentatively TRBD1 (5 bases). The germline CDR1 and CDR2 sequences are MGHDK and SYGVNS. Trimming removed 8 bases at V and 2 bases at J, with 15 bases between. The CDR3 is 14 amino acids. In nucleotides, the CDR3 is TGTGCCAGCGGGTTCACAGGATTCAACACTGAAGCTTTCTTT. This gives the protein CASGFTGFNTEAFF.

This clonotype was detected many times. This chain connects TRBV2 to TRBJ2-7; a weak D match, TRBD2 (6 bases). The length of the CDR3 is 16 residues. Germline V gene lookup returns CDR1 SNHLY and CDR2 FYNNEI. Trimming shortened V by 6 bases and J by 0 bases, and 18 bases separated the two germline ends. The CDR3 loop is CASRTPGGVSSYEQYF. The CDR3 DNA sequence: TGTGCCAGCAGAACCCCCGGGGGAGTCAGCTCCTACGAGCAGTACTTC.

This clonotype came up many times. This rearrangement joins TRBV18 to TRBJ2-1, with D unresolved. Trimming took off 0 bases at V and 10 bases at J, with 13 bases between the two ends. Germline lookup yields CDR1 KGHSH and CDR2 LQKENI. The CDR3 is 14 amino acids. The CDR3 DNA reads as TGTGCCAGCTCACCACCCCTCCTACGTAACGAGCAGTTCTTC. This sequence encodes CASSPPLLRNEQFF.

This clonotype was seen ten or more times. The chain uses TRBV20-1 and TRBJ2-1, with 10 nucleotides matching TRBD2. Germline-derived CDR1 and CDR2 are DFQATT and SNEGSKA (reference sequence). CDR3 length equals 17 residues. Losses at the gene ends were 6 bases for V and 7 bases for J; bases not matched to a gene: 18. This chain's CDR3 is CSATDLRGGLAFNEQFF. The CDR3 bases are TGCAGTGCAACAGATCTCCGCGGGGGACTAGCGTTTAATGAGCAGTTCTTC.

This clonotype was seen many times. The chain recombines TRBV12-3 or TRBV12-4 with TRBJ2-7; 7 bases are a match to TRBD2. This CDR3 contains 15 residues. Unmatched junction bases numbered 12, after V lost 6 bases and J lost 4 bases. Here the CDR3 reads CASSFLGAGLYEQYF. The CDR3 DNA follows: TGTGCCAGCAGCTTCCTAGGAGCGGGGCTATACGAGCAGTACTTC.

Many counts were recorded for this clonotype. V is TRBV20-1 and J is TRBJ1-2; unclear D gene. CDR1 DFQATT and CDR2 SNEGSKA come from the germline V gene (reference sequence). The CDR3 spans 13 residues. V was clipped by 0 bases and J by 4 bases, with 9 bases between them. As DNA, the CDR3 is TGCAGTGCTAGAGAGCCCGAGGGCTATGGCTACACCTTC. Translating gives CSAREPEGYGYTF.

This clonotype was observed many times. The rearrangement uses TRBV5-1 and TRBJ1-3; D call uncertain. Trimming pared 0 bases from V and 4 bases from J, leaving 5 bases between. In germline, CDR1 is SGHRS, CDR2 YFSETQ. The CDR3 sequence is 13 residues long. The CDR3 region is CASSLESGNTIYF. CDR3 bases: TGCGCCAGCAGCTTGGAGTCGGGAAACACCATATATTTT.

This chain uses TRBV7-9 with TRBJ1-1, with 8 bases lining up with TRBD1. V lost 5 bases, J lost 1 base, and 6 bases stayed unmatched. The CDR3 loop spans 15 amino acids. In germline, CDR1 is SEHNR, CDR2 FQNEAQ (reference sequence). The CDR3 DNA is TGTGCCAGCAGCGATCAGGGGGCCGGGAACACTGAAGCTTTCTTT. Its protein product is CASSDQGAGNTEAFF.